Shown below are 21 T cell receptor beta chains from a single sample sequenced in a study of human T cells and chemical hapten exposure (dated by TCRdb to 2020 to 2023). Library preparation was by RACE. For sequencing, a NextSeq 500 was employed. TCRdb reprocessed the public reads (quality trimming at Q25 with fastp, clone calling with MiXCR) and kept in-frame beta chains. All rows with the same CDR3 protein become a single entry with the most common DNA and genes. In this sample the table shows about 99,000 distinct CDR3 sequences, roughly 12% of which occur a single time. The ten largest account for approximately 2.1% of the sample. Sample time point, as interpreted from the label and publication: patch test 1, 2 weeks after DPC sensitization. The intended sense of this specimen's treatment or condition label: therapeutic diphenylcyclopropenone sensitization with weekly scalp DPC. Material: whole blood, obtained in connection with sensitization to the hapten diphenylcyclopropenone (DPC). The receptor set was obtained from a woman in her forties with alopecia areata. Some clones in this sample may be carry-over from other donors' samples.

The rearrangement joins TRBV7-2 to TRBJ2-5; D is unresolved. The CDR3 extends over 12 amino acids. Trimming shortened V by 4 bases and J by 5 bases, and 8 bases separated the two germline ends. The germline V gene has CDR1 SGHTA and CDR2 FQGNSA. The CDR3, as DNA: TGTGCCAGCAGCTCCCCCCCCGAGACCCAGTACTTC. Protein sequence: CASSSPPETQYF.

The gene calls are TRBV5-1 and TRBJ2-2; TRBD1 is a possible D gene (5 bases). Trimming took 1 base from V and 4 from J, leaving 11 bases between them. Germline CDR1 reads SGHRS; CDR2 reads YFSETQ. This CDR3 comprises 15 residues. CDR3 in DNA: TGCGCCAGCAGCTTGTCAGGGAAGAGCACCGGGGAGCTGTTTTTT. As protein: CASSLSGKSTGELFF. Drawing the rest from reference TRBV5-1 and TRBJ2-2, the complete variable domain is KAGVTQTPRYLIKTRGQQVTLSCSPISGHRSVSWYQQTPGQGLQFLFEYFSETQRNKGNFPGRFSGRQFSNSRSEMNVSTLELGDSALYLCASSLSGKSTGELFFGEGSRLTVL.

There are many counts of this clonotype. This chain links TRBV3-1 with TRBJ2-3; D call uncertain. The CDR3 contains 13 residues. V lost 0 bases and J lost 4, with 5 bases in between. Per the germline V gene, CDR1 is LGHDT and CDR2 is YNNKEL (reference sequence). This chain's CDR3 is CASSQDKPDTQYF. As DNA, the CDR3 is TGTGCCAGCAGCCAAGATAAGCCAGATACGCAGTATTTT.

The chain employs TRBV29-1 and TRBJ1-1, with TRBD1 as a possible D gene (6 bases). The germline V and J ends were trimmed by 1 base and 0 bases, with 12 bases remaining between them. CDR3 length equals 15 residues. Per the germline V gene, CDR1 is SQVTM and CDR2 is ANQGSEA. CDR3 loop: CSVEGTTGLNTEAFF. The CDR3 nucleotides are TGCAGCGTTGAAGGAACAACAGGGTTGAACACTGAAGCTTTCTTT.

This rearrangement joins TRBV20-1 to TRBJ1-5; TRBD1 matches at 9 bases. There are 13 residues in the CDR3. Germline CDR1 reads DFQATT; CDR2 reads SNEGSKA (reference sequence). CDR3: CSGQGYSNQPQHF. The CDR3 nucleotides are TGCAGCGGACAGGGGTATAGCAATCAGCCCCAGCATTTT.

This clonotype has at least ten counts. V and J are TRBV20-1 and TRBJ1-2; D is possibly TRBD1 (5 bases). The V end was cut by 0 bases, the J end by 4 bases, with 12 bases between. This CDR3 region has 14 residues. Germline CDR1 DFQATT, CDR2 SNEGSKA (reference sequence). The CDR3 DNA reads TGCAGTGCTAGAGATCAGGGAGGGGTCTATGGCTACACCTTC. This codes for CSARDQGGVYGYTF.

There are many counts of this clonotype. V usage is TRBV15 and J usage is TRBJ2-5; maybe TRBD2 (7 bases). Germline V gene lookup returns CDR1 LNHNV and CDR2 YYDKDF (reference sequence). The CDR3 has 13 residues. V was clipped by 8 bases and J by 4 bases, with 14 bases between them. Here the CDR3 reads CATQRRGRETQYF. For the CDR3, the DNA is TGTGCCACCCAGAGGCGGGGGCGAGAGACCCAGTACTTC.

This clonotype was observed many times. V usage is TRBV7-6 and J usage is TRBJ1-6, with TRBD1 matching over 7 bases. The CDR3 contains 17 residues. Germline CDR1 and CDR2: SGHVS and FNYEAQ. J gave up 6 bases and V 5 bases, and 13 bases lay outside the gene matches. CDR3 sequence: CASSRGIGTESNSPLHF. In DNA, the CDR3 is TGTGCCAGCAGCCGCGGGATCGGGACAGAATCTAATTCACCCCTCCACTTT.

This clonotype has just a few counts. V usage is TRBV9 and J usage is TRBJ2-7; 10 bases align to TRBD1. Per germline, CDR1 SGDLS and CDR2 YYNGEE. The CDR3 is 19 residues long. The V segment lost 4 bases and the J segment 4 bases; nucleotides outside the gene matches: 20. CDR3 DNA sequence: TGTGCCAGCAGCCCCGAGGGGAGGTCTTCCGGGACAGGGGTATACGAGCAGTACTTC. Protein sequence: CASSPEGRSSGTGVYEQYF.

The V call is TRBV20-1, the J call TRBJ1-2; D gene uncertain. Germline CDR1 DFQATT, CDR2 SNEGSKA (reference sequence). This CDR3 is built from 13 residues. Trimming stripped 5 bases from V and 8 bases from J, with 18 bases between. CDR3 protein: CSAPQPTPRGYTF. CDR3 DNA: TGCAGTGCTCCCCAACCGACTCCCCGGGGCTACACCTTC.

There are many counts of this clonotype. V and J are TRBV28 and TRBJ2-1; TRBD1 aligns across 10 bases. V was pared by 1 base and J by 5 bases, with 5 bases of the junction left unmatched. Germline lookup yields CDR1 MDHEN and CDR2 SYDVKM. This CDR3 contains 16 residues. CDR3 amino acids: CASSLSGGTGDNEQFF. The CDR3 DNA reads as TGTGCCAGCAGTTTATCAGGGGGGACAGGGGACAATGAGCAGTTCTTC.

The V gene is TRBV5-1, the J gene TRBJ2-2, with D perhaps matching TRBD2 (6 bases). The CDR3 is 15 amino acids. Germline CDR1 reads SGHRS; CDR2 reads YFSETQ. V was shortened by 1 base and J by 7 bases, with 14 bases between the two germline ends. The CDR3 DNA follows: TGCGCCAGCAGCTTGTCAGGGACTTCAGGCGGGGAGCTGTTTTTT. It encodes CASSLSGTSGGELFF. Supplemented by reference TRBV5-1 and TRBJ2-2, the full variable domain reads KAGVTQTPRYLIKTRGQQVTLSCSPISGHRSVSWYQQTPGQGLQFLFEYFSETQRNKGNFPGRFSGRQFSNSRSEMNVSTLELGDSALYLCASSLSGTSGGELFFGEGSRLTVL.

This clonotype showed up many times. The chain couples TRBV3-1 to TRBJ2-6, with no clear D. This CDR3 is 13 amino acids long. CDR1 and CDR2 (germline): LGHDT, YNNKEL (reference sequence). V gave up 5 bases and J gave up 3 bases, with 5 bases separating them. DNA for the CDR3: TGTGCCAGCAGCGCAAGTGGGGCCAACGTCCTGACTTTC. It yields the protein CASSASGANVLTF.

J is TRBJ2-3 and V is TRBV28; 8 nucleotides agree with TRBD2. The V gene end was trimmed by 6 bases and the J gene end by 0 bases; junction bases not matched to a gene: 2. CDR1 and CDR2 from the germline V gene are MDHEN and SYDVKM. The CDR3 length is 14 residues. CDR3 sequence reads: CASSSSGSTDTQYF. The DNA of the CDR3 is TGTGCCAGCAGCTCTAGCGGGAGCACAGATACGCAGTATTTT.

This clonotype was found many times. Here the CDR3 reads CSAAEGAGGEQYF. In DNA form, the CDR3 reads TGCAGTGCCGCGGAAGGGGCGGGAGGCGAGCAGTACTTC. The rearrangement joins TRBV20-1 to TRBJ2-7; 8 nucleotides agree with TRBD2. The junction had 10 bases not matched to a gene; V was cut back by 6 bases and J by 6 bases. CDR1 is DFQATT and CDR2 is SNEGSKA in the germline V gene (reference sequence). The CDR3 spans 13 residues.

This clonotype was seen at least ten times. CDR3 in amino acids: CASSSGQHNEQFF. CDR3 coding DNA: TGTGCCAGCAGCTCGGGACAGCACAATGAGCAGTTCTTC. The chain recombines TRBV7-2 with TRBJ2-1, with 7 bases identical to TRBD1. Looked up from germline, CDR1 is SGHTA and CDR2 is FQGNSA. The junction had 2 bases not matched to a gene; V was cut back by 4 bases and J by 5 bases. This CDR3 contains 13 residues.

This clonotype was seen at least ten times. The chain carries TRBV12-3 or TRBV12-4 and TRBJ2-5; D not certain. The V and J ends lost 6 bases and 5 bases respectively, with 22 bases between them. The CDR3 has 16 amino acids. This CDR3 is CASSPDGATPGETQYF. The CDR3 DNA follows: TGTGCCAGCAGCCCAGACGGAGCCACCCCTGGGGAGACCCAGTACTTC.

The chain uses TRBV7-6 and TRBJ2-5, with no clear D. V was trimmed by 5 bases and J by 4 bases, leaving 5 bases between them. Germline V gene lookup returns CDR1 SGHVS and CDR2 FNYEAQ. The length of the CDR3 is 11 residues. CDR3: CASSNRETQYF. CDR3 nucleotides: TGTGCCAGCAGCAACCGAGAGACCCAGTACTTC.

A few counts support this clonotype. J is TRBJ2-3 and V is TRBV14; a weak D match, TRBD2 (5 bases). Trimming took 4 bases from V and 2 from J, leaving 7 bases between them. Per the germline V gene, CDR1 is SGHDN and CDR2 is FVKESK. The CDR3 is 13 amino acids. CDR3 coding DNA: TGTGCCAGCAGCCGAGGGCACACAGATACGCAGTATTTT. It specifies CASSRGHTDTQYF.

This clonotype was counted between two and nine times. V usage is TRBV5-4 and J usage is TRBJ1-1; D call uncertain. Trimming stripped 0 bases from V and 1 base from J, with 7 bases between. Germline CDR1 SGHNT, CDR2 YYREEE (reference sequence). The length of the CDR3 is 14 residues. The CDR3 region is CASSLGQKNTEAFF. CDR3 nucleotides: TGTGCCAGCAGCTTGGGACAAAAGAACACTGAAGCTTTCTTT.

V usage is TRBV6-6 and J usage is TRBJ2-3; possibly TRBD2 for D (5 bases). In germline, CDR1 is MNHNY, CDR2 SVGAGI (reference sequence). V lost 10 bases, J lost 2 bases, and 13 bases lay in between. The CDR3 length is 13 residues. This CDR3 reads CAMHGESTDTQYF. CDR3 nucleotide sequence: TGTGCCATGCACGGGGAGTCCACAGATACGCAGTATTTT.